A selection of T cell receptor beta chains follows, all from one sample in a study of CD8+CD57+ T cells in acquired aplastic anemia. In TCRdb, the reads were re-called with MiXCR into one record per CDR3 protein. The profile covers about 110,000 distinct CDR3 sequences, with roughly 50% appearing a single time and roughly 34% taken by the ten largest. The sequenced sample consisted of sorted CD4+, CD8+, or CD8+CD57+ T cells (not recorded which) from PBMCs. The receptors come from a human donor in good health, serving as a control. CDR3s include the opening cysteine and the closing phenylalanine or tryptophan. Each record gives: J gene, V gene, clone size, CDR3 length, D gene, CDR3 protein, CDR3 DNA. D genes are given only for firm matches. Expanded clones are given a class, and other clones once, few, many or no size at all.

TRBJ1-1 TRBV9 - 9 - CASSVPPAF TGTGCCAGCAGCGTCCCACCGGCCTTT
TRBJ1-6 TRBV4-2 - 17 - CASGTQGFGSYNSPLHF TGTGCCAGCGGAACACAGGGATTTGGTTCCTATAATTCACCCCTCCACTTT
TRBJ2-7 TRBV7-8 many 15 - CASSYLTGSSYEQYF TGTGCCAGCAGTTACTTGACTGGGAGCTCCTACGAGCAGTACTTC
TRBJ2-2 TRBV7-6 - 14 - CASREGAWTGELFF TGTGCCAGCAGGGAGGGGGCGTGGACCGGGGAGCTGTTTTTT
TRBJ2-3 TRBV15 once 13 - CATSRTTGDTQYF TGTGCCACCAGCAGAACCACAGGGGATACGCAGTATTTT
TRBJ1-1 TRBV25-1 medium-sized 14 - CASKKEGMNTEAFF TGTGCCAGCAAGAAGGAGGGGATGAACACTGAAGCTTTCTTT
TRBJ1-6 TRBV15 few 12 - CATSTSDSPLHF TGTGCCACCAGCACCTCGGATTCACCCCTCCACTTT
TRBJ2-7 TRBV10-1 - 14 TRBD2 CAKNRLAGDHEQYF TGCGCCAAGAACCGACTAGCGGGAGACCACGAGCAGTACTTC
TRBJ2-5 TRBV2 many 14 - CASKNEGGPETQYF TGTGCCAGCAAGAACGAGGGGGGCCCGGAGACCCAGTACTTC
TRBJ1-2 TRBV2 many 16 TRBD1 CASSEAQGATGYGYTF TGTGCCAGCAGTGAAGCCCAGGGGGCGACAGGCTATGGCTACACCTTC
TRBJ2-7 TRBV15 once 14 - CATRKGQERYEQYF TGTGCCACCAGAAAGGGGCAGGAGCGTTACGAGCAGTACTTC
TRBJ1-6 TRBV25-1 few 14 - CASSDVFRGSPLHF TGTGCCAGCAGTGATGTATTTAGGGGTTCACCCCTCCACTTT
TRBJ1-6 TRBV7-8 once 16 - CASSAYGGSYNSPLHF TGTGCCAGCAGCGCTTACGGGGGATCCTATAATTCACCCCTCCACTTT
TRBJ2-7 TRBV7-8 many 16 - CASSPPGVTSSYEQYF TGTGCCAGCAGCCCCCCAGGCGTCACAAGCTCCTACGAGCAGTACTTC
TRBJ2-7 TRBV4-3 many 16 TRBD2 CASSQEQVAGVYEQYF TGCGCCAGCAGCCAAGAACAGGTAGCGGGGGTCTACGAGCAGTACTTC
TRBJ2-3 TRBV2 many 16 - CASTFFGRDMPDTQYF TGTGCCAGCACATTTTTTGGGCGGGACATGCCAGATACGCAGTATTTT
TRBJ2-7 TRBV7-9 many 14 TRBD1 CASSGQGPAYEQYF TGTGCCAGCAGTGGACAGGGGCCCGCCTACGAGCAGTACTTC
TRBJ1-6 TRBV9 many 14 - CASSVGGGLTPLHF TGTGCCAGCAGCGTAGGGGGGGGTTTGACACCCCTCCACTTT
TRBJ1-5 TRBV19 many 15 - CASSLEEYSNQPQHF TGTGCCAGTAGTCTCGAGGAATATAGCAATCAGCCCCAGCATTTT
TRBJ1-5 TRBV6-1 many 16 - CASSEGVGRGDQPQHF TGTGCCAGCAGTGAAGGTGTGGGCAGGGGCGATCAGCCCCAGCATTTT
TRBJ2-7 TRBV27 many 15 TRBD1 CASSFPGQAGYEQYF TGTGCCAGCAGTTTCCCGGGACAGGCCGGCTACGAGCAGTACTTC
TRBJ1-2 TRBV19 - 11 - CASRADYGYTF TGTGCCAGTAGAGCGGACTATGGCTACACCTTC
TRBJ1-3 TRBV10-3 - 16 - CAISEWAPSSGNTIYF TGTGCCATCAGTGAGTGGGCCCCGAGCTCTGGAAACACCATATATTTT
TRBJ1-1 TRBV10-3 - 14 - CAISEYGQNTEAFF TGTGCCATCAGTGAGTACGGCCAGAACACTGAAGCTTTCTTT
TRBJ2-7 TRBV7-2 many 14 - CASSPPPGSYEQYF TGTGCCAGCAGCCCACCCCCGGGCTCCTACGAGCAGTACTTC
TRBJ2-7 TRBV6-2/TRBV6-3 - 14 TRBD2 CASRLAGGPFEQYF TGTGCCAGCAGGTTAGCGGGAGGGCCTTTCGAGCAGTACTTC
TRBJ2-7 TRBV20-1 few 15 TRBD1 CSARDSRTGTYEQYF TGCAGTGCTAGAGATAGCCGGACAGGGACCTACGAGCAGTACTTC
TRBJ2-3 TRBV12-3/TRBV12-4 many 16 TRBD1 CASTPNRGLGTDTQYF TGTGCCAGCACCCCTAACAGGGGGCTGGGCACAGATACGCAGTATTTT
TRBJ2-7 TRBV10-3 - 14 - CAISEGAGSYEQYF TGTGCCATCAGTGAGGGGGCAGGGTCCTACGAGCAGTACTTC